This TCR beta chain stems from a study of blood T cell repertoires in COVID-19 (dated by TCRdb to 2018 to 2021). In terms of the full investigation: Samples covering the acute and convalescent phases of COVID-19 were provided by collaborators in the United States, Italy and Spain. Sample metadata almost always included a de-identified subject ID, COVID-19 status, age in years and sex. The repertoires were released in a freely available public database meant as a resource for research on the immune response to SARS-CoV-2. The material from the prospective study consisted of cDNA or gDNA derived from T cells, B-cell-depleted T cells, or PBMCs. Where HLA class I and class II types were available, the types were taken from metadata supplied by the sample provider, not from assay-based typing. The dataset comprised deeply sampled blood TCRbeta repertoires from subjects exposed to, actively infected with, or recovered from COVID-19. The samples were drawn from two sources: the first 160 participants of the ongoing ImmuneRACE study, and fewer than 1,500 subjects contributed by 6 global collaborators. Broader findings and caveats from the paper: Clinical and demographic metadata were provided uncurated, with the amount varying by source and participant.

V is pared back by 0 bases and J by 0 bases, with 6 bases lying between the germline termini. The germline V gene supplies CDR1 SGHRS and CDR2 YFSETQ. From the cysteine up to the phenylalanine, the CDR3 has a length of 14 residues. CDR3 DNA is the only sequence kept; it has 42 bases, read in frame from the first base. The immunoSEQ Assay, a bias-controlled multiplex PCR, was used to amplify TCRbeta CDR3 regions from genomic DNA. As for the authors' bioinformatics: The number of nucleated cells in each sample was estimated by amplification of reference gene primers within the assay. To quantify the absolute abundance of each unique TCRbeta CDR3 rearrangement, sequence reads were collapsed and filtered. For each sample, productive Simpson clonality was calculated as the square root of Simpson's diversity index across productive rearrangements. TCRdb holds this immuneACCESS table with in-frame rearrangements only. Some clones are missing; in checked studies, unresolved V genes explain under half, and the rest has no known cause. D and trimming were read from the DNA, whereas the V and J calls and clone size are those reported in that table. In all, the sample holds about 140,000 clones, and around three quarters of those were seen once. The top ten clones comprise roughly 15% of the sample.

Each collaborating institution followed its own protocols to collect whole blood in K2EDTA tubes. For TCRbeta analysis, collaborators shipped samples as frozen whole blood, isolated PBMCs, or DNA extracted from either of those sample types. On this clone itself: Its recognized antigen is unknown. Base quality data are lacking; no much larger clone is found one base away.

The rearrangement combines TRBV5-1 with TRBJ1-1; the D gene is unclear. The receptor was isolated from a man aged 50 to 59 with acute or convalescent COVID-19. What was sequenced was peripheral blood. This receptor carries the CDR3 CASSLGHVNTEAFF. The DNA sequence is given as TGCGCCAGCAGCTTGGGGCATGTGAACACTGAAGCTTTCTTT.